These 24 T cell receptor beta chains originate from one sample sequenced in a study of response to subunit inactivated influenza vaccine. In TCRdb, the RT-PCR reads were re-called with MiXCR into one record per CDR3 protein. Here the sample spans 150,000 to 200,000 distinct CDR3 sequences, approximately 10% being singletons. This material consisted of non-naive T cells sorted from PBMCs, taken 45 days after vaccination. The receptors were gathered from a man aged 50-59 years who received an inactivated influenza vaccine.

This chain connects TRBV6-2 or TRBV6-3 to TRBJ2-1; TRBD2 matches 10 bases. The CDR3 contains 16 residues. Germline trimming cut 2 bases from V and 5 bases from J; bases unmatched to any gene: 6. Germline assignment: CDR1 MNHEY and CDR2 SVGEGT. The CDR3 protein is CASSYPAGGLHNEQFF. In DNA form, the CDR3 reads TGTGCCAGCAGTTACCCAGCGGGAGGGCTTCACAATGAGCAGTTCTTC.

This clonotype was seen more than once but under ten times. The chain recombines TRBV5-1 with TRBJ2-3; TRBD1 might be the D (5 bases). Deletions cut 0 bases from V and 0 bases from J, with 11 bases between. The germline V gene has CDR1 SGHRS and CDR2 YFSETQ. The CDR3 length is 16 residues. CDR3 sequence (DNA): TGCGCCAGCAGCTTGGGACAGCTTACTAGCACAGATACGCAGTATTTT. The encoded protein is CASSLGQLTSTDTQYF.

This clonotype was observed many times. The chain has TRBV4-1 and TRBJ1-6, with D tentatively TRBD1 (5 bases). V shed 4 bases and J shed 5 bases, with 15 bases lying between them. This CDR3 is 16 amino acids long. In germline, CDR1 is MGHRA, CDR2 YSYEKL. CDR3 region: CASSLTPRGDNSPLHF. As DNA, the CDR3 is TGCGCCAGCAGCCTCACCCCCCGGGGGGATAATTCACCCCTCCACTTT.

This clonotype was counted ten times or more. Mismatch with germline at one junction end may stem from a read error. This chain links TRBV12-3 or TRBV12-4 with TRBJ2-7, with 8 bases matching TRBD2. This CDR3 comprises 12 residues. The CDR3 spells CATSRGGSEQYF. CDR3 coding DNA: TGTGCCACCAGTCGGGGGGGCTCGGAGCAGTACTTC.

In DNA form, the CDR3 reads TGCAGTGCCGCGAATAGCGGGAAGGGGACCGGGGAGCTGTTTTTT. Protein sequence: CSAANSGKGTGELFF. The rearrangement uses TRBV20-1 and TRBJ2-2; 8 nucleotides agree with TRBD2. Germline CDR1 and CDR2: DFQATT and SNEGSKA (reference sequence). The CDR3 is 15 residues long. Trimming removed 6 bases from V and 5 bases from J; junction bases left unmatched: 11.

In its sample, this clonotype was seen many times. The chain links TRBV12-3 or TRBV12-4 to TRBJ2-5, with D perhaps being TRBD1 or TRBD2 (6 bases each). This CDR3 region has 16 residues. V dropped 5 bases and J dropped 4 bases, with 20 bases sitting between them. The CDR3 loop is CASSPGGLAGRETQYF. CDR3 DNA: TGTGCCAGCAGTCCCGGGGGCCTAGCCGGGCGAGAGACCCAGTACTTC.

The chain recombines TRBV5-4 with TRBJ1-2; D is possibly TRBD1 (5 bases). Germline V gives CDR1 SGHNT, CDR2 YYREEE (reference sequence). Between the trimmed V and J ends, which lost 0 bases and 4 bases, there was a span of 10 bases. This CDR3 spans 14 amino acids. The CDR3 is CASSLEGDGYGYTF. CDR3 bases: TGTGCCAGCAGCTTGGAAGGGGACGGCTATGGCTACACCTTC.

This clonotype was detected many times. The chain has TRBV7-9 and TRBJ2-7; TRBD1 might be the D (5 bases). The CDR3 contains 14 residues. Germline V gives CDR1 SEHNR, CDR2 FQNEAQ (reference sequence). Trimming pared 4 bases from V and 1 base from J, leaving 11 bases between. In DNA, the CDR3 is TGTGCCAGCAGCTCTGGGCGACAGTCCTACGAGCAGTACTTC. As protein: CASSSGRQSYEQYF.

The chain joins TRBV20-1 to TRBJ2-1; D may correspond to TRBD1 or TRBD2 (5 bases each). V was clipped by 3 bases and J by 8 bases, with 11 bases between them. Germline V lookup: CDR1 DFQATT, CDR2 SNEGSKA (reference sequence). The CDR3 runs to 12 residues. The CDR3 nucleotides are TGCAGTGCTAGGGGGGTGGGCGATGAGCAGTTCTTC. This translates into CSARGVGDEQFF.

This clonotype was picked up many times. This chain links TRBV14 with TRBJ2-7, with D tentatively TRBD2 (5 bases). This CDR3 has 13 amino acids. From germline, CDR1 is SGHDN and CDR2 FVKESK. Trimming took off 4 bases at V and 7 bases at J, with 14 bases between the two ends. CDR3: CASSPNGVGEQYF. The CDR3 bases are TGTGCCAGCAGCCCGAACGGGGTTGGGGAGCAGTACTTC. The full variable domain, with the rest looked up from reference TRBV14 and TRBJ2-7, is EAGVTQFPSHSVIEKGQTVTLRCDPISGHDNLYWYRRVMGKEIKFLLHFVKESKQDESGMPNNRFLAERTGGTYSTLKVQPAELEDSGVYFCASSPNGVGEQYFGPGTRLTVT.

The V and J genes are TRBV20-1 and TRBJ2-6, with 7 bases lining up with TRBD1. This CDR3 is 16 amino acids long. J was trimmed by 1 base and V by 3 bases; bases with no gene match: 6. Germline V gene sequence: CDR1 DFQATT, CDR2 SNEGSKA (reference sequence). CDR3 loop: CSASKSGQSGANVLTF. The CDR3 DNA is TGCAGTGCTAGTAAATCGGGACAGTCTGGGGCCAACGTCCTGACTTTC.

In its sample, this clonotype was seen a few times. V gene TRBV9 combines with J gene TRBJ1-1; no reliable D call. This CDR3 is 14 amino acids long. In germline, CDR1 is SGDLS, CDR2 YYNGEE. V lost 0 bases, J lost 5 bases, and 11 bases lay in between. The DNA of the CDR3 is TGTGCCAGCAGCGTAGGGTTCCTGGGGACTGAAGCTTTCTTT. It yields the protein CASSVGFLGTEAFF.

This clonotype appeared a few times. The chain recombines TRBV6-1 with TRBJ2-5, with D perhaps matching TRBD2 (6 bases). V lost 7 bases to trimming and J lost 7 bases, with 19 bases between them. Germline loops: CDR1 MNHNS, CDR2 SASEGT. The CDR3 is 14 amino acids. The CDR3 reads CASNRAWGETTQYF. For the CDR3, the DNA is TGTGCCAGCAATAGGGCCTGGGGGGAGACGACCCAGTACTTC.

The chain is built from TRBV6-5 and TRBJ2-7, with TRBD1 matching 8 bases. The CDR3 is 16 amino acids. The germline gives CDR1 MNHEY, CDR2 SVGAGI. Losses at the gene ends were 2 bases for V and 6 bases for J; bases not matched to a gene: 12. The CDR3 DNA reads as TGTGCCAGCAGTTACCCTCCTGGGGCAGGGGGCGTCGAGCAGTACTTC. Translation gives CASSYPPGAGGVEQYF.

This clonotype has ten or more counts. The genes are TRBV28 and TRBJ1-1; the match to TRBD1 covers 7 bases. The germline gives CDR1 MDHEN, CDR2 SYDVKM. This CDR3 region has 15 residues. J lost 0 bases, V lost 5 bases, and 6 bases had no gene match. Here the CDR3 reads CASSHGTAVNTEAFF. The CDR3 region has the DNA TGTGCCAGCAGTCATGGGACAGCCGTGAACACTGAAGCTTTCTTT.

CDR3 residues: CASIGRASTETFGYTF. The DNA of the CDR3 is TGTGCCAGCATCGGGAGGGCGTCGACAGAGACTTTTGGCTACACCTTC. The chain links TRBV6-1 to TRBJ1-2, with D perhaps matching TRBD1 (5 bases). Looked up from germline, CDR1 is MNHNS and CDR2 is SASEGT. The CDR3 runs to 16 residues. V dropped 7 bases and J dropped 7 bases, with 25 bases sitting between them.

The V and J genes are TRBV14 and TRBJ1-1, with D hard to call. The V end lost 1 base, the J end lost 2 bases, and 17 bases lay between the germline ends. Germline V gene sequence: CDR1 SGHDN, CDR2 FVKESK. The CDR3 sequence is 17 residues long. The CDR3 DNA reads TGTGCCAGCAGCCAAGGGGCGCGACTTCGAATTAACACTGAAGCTTTCTTT. Protein product: CASSQGARLRINTEAFF. The full variable domain, its missing parts supplied by reference TRBV14 and TRBJ1-1, is EAGVTQFPSHSVIEKGQTVTLRCDPISGHDNLYWYRRVMGKEIKFLLHFVKESKQDESGMPNNRFLAERTGGTYSTLKVQPAELEDSGVYFCASSQGARLRINTEAFFGQGTRLTVV.

This clonotype was seen more than once but under ten times. The rearrangement joins TRBV20-1 to TRBJ1-3; D unclear. V lost 6 bases and J lost 0, with 3 bases in between. CDR3 length: 11 residues. Germline CDR1 DFQATT, CDR2 SNEGSKA (reference sequence). CDR3 DNA: TGCAGTGCAAGCTCTGGAAACACCATATATTTT. The encoded protein is CSASSGNTIYF.

There are a few counts of this clonotype. J is TRBJ2-2 and V is TRBV28; 8 positions agree with TRBD1. CDR3 length: 16 residues. Per germline, CDR1 MDHEN and CDR2 SYDVKM. V shed 7 bases, J shed 1 base, and the junction held 8 bases outside the gene matches. CDR3 region: CASTPSGTGNTGELFF. The CDR3, as DNA: TGTGCCAGCACCCCATCCGGGACAGGGAACACCGGGGAGCTGTTTTTT.

The chain recombines TRBV27 with TRBJ2-3; possibly TRBD1 or TRBD2 for D (6 bases each). V dropped 4 bases and J dropped 6 bases, with 14 bases sitting between them. The CDR3 is 14 amino acids. Looked up from germline, CDR1 is MNHEY and CDR2 is SMNVEV (reference sequence). Here the CDR3 reads CASSSRGGRDTQYF. Here the CDR3 DNA reads TGTGCCAGCAGTTCCCGTGGGGGGCGGGATACGCAGTATTTT.

The table lists this clonotype with a few counts. The chain couples TRBV28 to TRBJ2-3; 13 positions agree with TRBD2. The V and J ends lost 6 bases and 6 bases, in that order; junction bases with no gene match: 12. Germline V gives CDR1 MDHEN, CDR2 SYDVKM. The length of the CDR3 is 17 residues. The chain's CDR3 is CASRGPGLAGPWDTQYF. The CDR3 region has the DNA TGTGCCAGCAGGGGTCCGGGACTAGCGGGACCCTGGGATACGCAGTATTTT.

This clonotype was detected a few times. The V and J genes are TRBV4-3 and TRBJ1-2; maybe TRBD1 (5 bases). Trimming pared 0 bases from V and 3 bases from J, leaving 14 bases between. This CDR3 region has 16 residues. CDR1 and CDR2 (germline): LGHNA, YSLEER. CDR3 region: CASSQDLGREDYGYTF. CDR3 nucleotides: TGCGCCAGCAGCCAAGATCTCGGCAGGGAGGACTATGGCTACACCTTC.

The chain couples TRBV7-2 to TRBJ2-5, with TRBD2 as a possible D gene (6 bases). V was shortened by 8 bases and J by 5 bases, with 15 bases between the two germline ends. Germline V lookup: CDR1 SGHTA, CDR2 FQGNSA. This CDR3 comprises 13 residues. DNA for the CDR3: TGTGCCAGCCAGGGACTTCCGCGGGAGACCCAGTACTTC. Translating gives CASQGLPRETQYF.

This clonotype has a handful of counts. The V and J genes are TRBV27 and TRBJ1-2; a possible D gene is TRBD1 (5 bases). Germline V gene data show CDR1 as MNHEY and CDR2 as SMNVEV (reference sequence). The CDR3 contains 13 residues. The ends were cut back, 8 bases at V and 3 bases at J, with 13 bases in the middle. CDR3 residues: CASRGPPHYGYTF. The CDR3 DNA is TGTGCCAGCCGGGGACCACCCCACTATGGCTACACCTTC.